This TCR beta chain was sequenced during a study of neurological immune-mediated disorders. The CDR3 has 14 residues. V lost 3 bases and J lost 5; bases outside the gene matches: 4. Germline V gene sequence: CDR1 DFQATT, CDR2 SNEGSKA (reference sequence). This clonotype was seen many times. The antigen is unknown. Specified time point: longitudinal time-point 3. General study findings and limits: Among expanded clones, no CDR3 amino acid sequences were shared across subjects, a pattern suggesting private repertoires in all groups.

TCRdb reprocessed the 5' RACE reads via MiXCR and lists one record per CDR3 protein. The sample shows approximately 47,000 distinct CDR3 sequences, roughly 13% of them seen only once. Material for sequencing was PBMCs. The sequence was obtained from a male donor with HTLV-1-associated myelopathy (HAM/TSP). This rearrangement joins TRBV20-1 to TRBJ2-5; TRBD2 agrees at 12 bases. In nucleotides, the CDR3 is TGCAGTGCTAGTCTGCTAGCGGGGGGGGAGACCCAGTACTTC. Protein sequence: CSASLLAGGETQYF.